This passage covers 12 T cell receptor beta chains from one sample sequenced in a study of blood T cell repertoires in COVID-19. Clones were read by immunoSEQ multiplex PCR, and TCRdb kept only the in-frame ones, dropping some. The sample holds around 77,000 clones, approximately 85% seen once. Specimen: peripheral blood. Every receptor here comes from a man older than 75 with acute or convalescent COVID-19.

The chain has TRBV7-9 and TRBJ1-2; 8 bases are shared with TRBD1. CDR3 length equals 14 residues. Germline V gene lookup returns CDR1 SEHNR and CDR2 FQNEAQ (reference sequence). J lost 4 bases, V lost 5 bases, and 6 bases had no gene match. This chain's CDR3 is CASSLGGQAYGYTF. CDR3 sequence (DNA): TGTGCCAGCAGCCTCGGGGGACAGGCCTATGGCTACACCTTC. The complete variable domain, with remaining parts taken from reference TRBV7-9 and TRBJ1-2, reads DTGVSQNPRHKITKRGQNVTFRCDPISEHNRLYWYRQTLGQGPEFLTYFQNEAQLEKSRLLSDRFSAERPKGSFSTLEIQRTEQGDSAMYLCASSLGGQAYGYTFGSGTRLTVV.

The chain employs TRBV28 and TRBJ2-1, with D possibly TRBD2 on 5 matching bases. Germline-derived CDR1 and CDR2 are MDHEN and SYDVKM. The CDR3 contains 16 residues. The V end lost 2 bases, the J end lost 6 bases, and 17 bases lay between the germline ends. The DNA of the CDR3 is TGTGCCAGCAGTTTACCCGGGGTGGCAAGAGGCAATGAGCAGTTCTTC. Its protein is CASSLPGVARGNEQFF.

The chain joins TRBV5-6 to TRBJ2-1; 12 bases are shared with TRBD2. With V trimmed by 0 bases and J by 8 bases, 3 bases remained unmatched. Germline loops: CDR1 SGHDT, CDR2 YYEEEE. The CDR3 runs to 15 residues. CDR3 in amino acids: CASSLELAGGYEQFF. The CDR3 region has the DNA TGTGCCAGCAGCTTGGAACTAGCGGGAGGATATGAGCAGTTCTTC.

The chain joins TRBV19 to TRBJ2-1, with D uncertain. Germline CDR1 and CDR2: LNHDA and SQIVND (reference sequence). V lost 3 bases and J 3 bases, leaving 15 bases between the germline ends. The CDR3 consists of 16 residues. The CDR3 loop reads CASSIEPLRGYNEQFF. DNA for the CDR3: TGTGCCAGTAGTATCGAACCCCTGAGAGGCTACAATGAGCAGTTCTTC.

This clone was counted a few times. The chain uses TRBV23-1 and TRBJ1-2, with no clear D. TRBV23-1 is assigned to the ORF class and has an uncertain function. This CDR3 comprises 16 residues. The ends were cut back, 7 bases at V and 9 bases at J, with 27 bases in the middle. The chain's CDR3 is CASMGRAKAILGRYTF. The CDR3 nucleotides read TGCGCCAGCATGGGGAGGGCCAAGGCGATTCTCGGTCGCTACACCTTC.

The chain joins TRBV3-1 (or the pseudogene TRBV3-2) to TRBJ2-1, with TRBD2 identical over 7 bases. Germline values: CDR1 LGHDT, CDR2 YNNKEL (reference sequence). This CDR3 region has 15 residues. J gave up 4 bases and V 2 bases, and 5 bases lay outside the gene matches. In DNA form, the CDR3 reads TGTGCCAGCAGCCAACCCGGGACTACTTACAATGAGCAGTTCTTC. This translates into CASSQPGTTYNEQFF.

This clone was detected many times. The rearrangement joins TRBV2 to TRBJ2-7; 11 nucleotides line up with TRBD1. V lost 6 bases, J lost 5 bases, and 9 bases stayed unmatched. This CDR3 spans 15 amino acids. Per the germline V gene, CDR1 is SNHLY and CDR2 is FYNNEI. The CDR3 nucleotides read TGTGCCAGCAGCACCGGGACAGGGGGTAGTAACGAGCAGTACTTC. It codes for CASSTGTGGSNEQYF.

The rearrangement uses TRBV27 and TRBJ1-1; the match to TRBD1 covers 11 bases. The J segment lost 3 bases and the V segment lost 4 bases, leaving 1 base of the junction unmatched. The CDR3 totals 14 residues. Germline V lookup: CDR1 MNHEY, CDR2 SMNVEV (reference sequence). The CDR3 spells CASSSGQGDTEAFF. The CDR3 coding sequence is TGTGCCAGCAGTTCGGGACAGGGGGACACTGAAGCTTTCTTT.

The chain links TRBV3-1 (or the pseudogene TRBV3-2) to TRBJ1-2; 9 nucleotides match TRBD1. The V and J ends lost 0 bases and 7 bases, in that order; junction bases with no gene match: 6. This CDR3 region has 15 residues. Germline-derived CDR1 and CDR2 are LGHDT and YNNKEL (reference sequence). CDR3 nucleotides: TGTGCCAGCAGCCAAGACCCCGGACAGGGGCCTGGCTACACCTTC. Protein: CASSQDPGQGPGYTF.

The chain uses TRBV14 and TRBJ1-2, with 11 bases matching TRBD1. Germline V gene lookup returns CDR1 SGHDN and CDR2 FVKESK. The V gene end was trimmed by 4 bases and the J gene end by 7 bases; junction bases not matched to a gene: 5. The CDR3 length is 14 residues. The CDR3 DNA reads TGTGCCAGCAGCCCGGACAGGGGGCAGGGTGGCTACACCTTC. Protein sequence: CASSPDRGQGGYTF.

The V call is TRBV9, the J call TRBJ2-3; D remains ambiguous. CDR3 length equals 15 residues. V was shortened by 2 bases and J by 2 bases, with 12 bases between the two germline ends. The V gene's germline CDR1 is SGDLS and CDR2 YYNGEE. In nucleotides, the CDR3 is TGTGCCAGCAGCGTCGGTCTGATAGACACAGATACGCAGTATTTT. It yields the protein CASSVGLIDTDTQYF.

The chain is built from TRBV30 and TRBJ1-2; 10 positions agree with TRBD1. The CDR3 covers 12 residues. Germline V gene sequence: CDR1 GTSNPN, CDR2 SVGIG (reference sequence). V shed 5 bases and J 4 bases; nucleotides not matched to a gene: 1. The CDR3 loop reads CAWGTGAYGYTF. Here the CDR3 DNA reads TGTGCCTGGGGGACAGGGGCCTATGGCTACACCTTC.